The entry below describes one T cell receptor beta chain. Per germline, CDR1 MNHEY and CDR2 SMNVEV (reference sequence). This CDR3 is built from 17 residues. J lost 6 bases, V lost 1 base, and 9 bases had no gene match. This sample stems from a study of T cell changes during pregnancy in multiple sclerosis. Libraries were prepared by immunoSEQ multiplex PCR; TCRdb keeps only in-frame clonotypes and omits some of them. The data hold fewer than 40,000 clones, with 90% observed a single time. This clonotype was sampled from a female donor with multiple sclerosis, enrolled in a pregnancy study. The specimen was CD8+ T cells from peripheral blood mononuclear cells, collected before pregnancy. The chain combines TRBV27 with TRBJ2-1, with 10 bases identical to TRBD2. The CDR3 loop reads CASSLYPSGSQINEQFF. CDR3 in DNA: TGTGCCAGCAGTTTATATCCTAGCGGGAGCCAAATCAATGAGCAGTTCTTC.